These 28 T cell receptor beta chains were sequenced from one sample in a study of control samples from healthy donors and cancer patients. Method: immunoSEQ multiplex PCR; TCRdb's copy keeps in-frame clones and lacks some. Its clone listing holds some 190,000 clones. The sequencing sample was made of blood. The receptors stem from a young woman in good health.

The CDR3 here is CASSQAGYKSNIQYF. In DNA form, the CDR3 reads TGCGCCAGCAGCCAAGCAGGGTATAAATCCAACATTCAGTACTTC. This rearrangement joins TRBV4-1 to TRBJ2-4, with a tentative D call TRBD1 (5 bases). The V and J ends lost 1 base and 7 bases respectively, with 14 bases between them. Germline V lookup: CDR1 MGHRA, CDR2 YSYEKL. This CDR3 contains 15 residues.

The gene calls are TRBV5-5 and TRBJ1-5, with D maybe TRBD1 (5 bases). CDR3 length equals 16 residues. Per germline, CDR1 SGHKS and CDR2 YYEKEE (reference sequence). Trimming cost V 4 bases and J 0 bases, with 14 bases left between them. The CDR3 protein is CASSPLHGASNQPQHF. CDR3 in DNA: TGTGCCAGCAGCCCCCTACATGGGGCTAGCAATCAGCCCCAGCATTTT.

J is TRBJ1-6 and V is TRBV6-4, with 7 nucleotides matching TRBD1. V gave up 6 bases and J gave up 7 bases; unmatched junction bases: 3. The CDR3 spans 13 residues. The germline gives CDR1 MRHNA, CDR2 SNTAGT. The CDR3 DNA sequence: TGTGCCAGCAGAGGGGGCTCGAATTCACCCCTCCACTTT. This encodes CASRGGSNSPLHF.

The chain carries TRBV12-3 or TRBV12-4 and TRBJ2-7; unclear D gene. Trimming stripped 1 base from V and 2 bases from J, with 6 bases between. This CDR3 is 13 amino acids long. Here the CDR3 DNA reads TGTGCCAGCAGTTTAGGGTTAACCTACGAGCAGTACTTC. Translating gives CASSLGLTYEQYF.

The chain combines TRBV4-1 with TRBJ2-4, with 8 bases that match TRBD1. In germline, CDR1 is MGHRA, CDR2 YSYEKL. V shed 1 base and J 2 bases; nucleotides not matched to a gene: 7. The CDR3 covers 17 residues. This CDR3 reads CASSQVRQGMSKNIQYF. The CDR3 DNA is TGCGCCAGCAGCCAAGTCCGACAGGGGATGTCCAAAAACATTCAGTACTTC.

The CDR3 spells CASGAGQGLKPQHF. The CDR3 nucleotides are TGCGCCAGCGGGGCCGGACAGGGTTTGAAGCCCCAGCATTTT. V gene TRBV4-1 combines with J gene TRBJ1-5, with TRBD1 identical over 8 bases. The CDR3 runs 14 residues. Germline V gene lookup returns CDR1 MGHRA and CDR2 YSYEKL. V shed 8 bases and J 8 bases; nucleotides not matched to a gene: 11.

This rearrangement joins TRBV5-1 to TRBJ1-4; 9 bases match TRBD1. J gave up 5 bases and V 4 bases, and 3 bases lay outside the gene matches. This CDR3 is 14 amino acids long. CDR1 and CDR2 (germline): SGHRS, YFSETQ. CDR3 protein: CASSPTGGNEKLFF. The CDR3 DNA reads TGCGCCAGCAGCCCGACAGGGGGGAATGAAAAACTGTTTTTT.

The chain carries TRBV6-5 and TRBJ1-1; no definite D call. The germline V and J ends were trimmed by 2 bases and 1 base, with 5 bases remaining between them. Germline CDR1 is MNHEY and CDR2 is SVGAGI. The CDR3 totals 13 residues. CDR3 bases: TGTGCCAGCAGTTACACCAGGAACACTGAAGCTTTCTTT. Translation gives CASSYTRNTEAFF.

This sequence joins TRBV28 and TRBJ1-2, with D perhaps TRBD1 (5 bases). CDR1 MDHEN and CDR2 SYDVKM come from the germline V gene. Trimming pared 5 bases from V and 0 bases from J, leaving 13 bases between. The CDR3 loop spans 15 amino acids. The chain's CDR3 is CASSPATAANYGYTF. CDR3 bases: TGTGCCAGCAGTCCAGCGACAGCAGCTAACTATGGCTACACCTTC.

V gene TRBV21-1 combines with J gene TRBJ2-7; TRBD2, as called in the table, went unchecked against the DNA. TRBV21-1 is noted as a pseudogene. The CDR3 sequence is 20 residues long. The CDR3, as DNA: TGTGCCAGAATTCCCTCTGGGACGCAACGACTAGCGGGGGACTCCTACGAGCAGTACTTC. This gives the protein CARIPSGTQRLAGDSYEQYF.

The chain is built from TRBV7-8 and TRBJ2-5, with D tentatively TRBD1 or TRBD2 (6 bases each). Trimming cost V 1 base and J 3 bases, with 15 bases left between them. The germline V gene encodes CDR1 SGHVS and CDR2 FQNEAQ. This CDR3 has 16 residues. CDR3 residues: CASSLVGLGGKETQYF. Here the CDR3 DNA reads TGTGCCAGCAGCTTAGTCGGCCTAGGGGGGAAAGAGACCCAGTACTTC.

This chain links TRBV15 with TRBJ1-6, with D possibly being TRBD1 (6 bases). The CDR3 spans 14 residues. CDR1 is LNHNV, CDR2 YYDKDF, per germline (reference sequence). V lost 0 bases, J lost 9 bases, and 9 bases lay in between. The CDR3, as DNA: TGTGCCACCAGCAGAGATGACAGGAGTTCACCCCTCCACTTT. This gives the protein CATSRDDRSSPLHF.

The chain couples TRBV6-6 to TRBJ2-3; 9 nucleotides agree with TRBD2. V lost 8 bases, J lost 3 bases, and 6 bases stayed unmatched. Germline CDR1 MNHNY, CDR2 SVGAGI (reference sequence). There are 14 residues in the CDR3. The CDR3 DNA follows: TGTGCCAGCTGTAGCGGGGGTACGACAGATACGCAGTATTTT. Encoded protein: CASCSGGTTDTQYF.

V and J are TRBV5-1 and TRBJ1-3; weak D call: TRBD1 (6 bases). V lost 5 bases and J lost 0, with 9 bases in between. The CDR3 runs to 14 residues. CDR1 and CDR2 (germline): SGHRS, YFSETQ. The CDR3 is CASSLGGSGNTIYF. As DNA, the CDR3 is TGCGCCAGCAGTCTAGGGGGCTCTGGAAACACCATATATTTT.

The chain joins TRBV19 to TRBJ1-2; unclear D gene. Trimming shortened V by 5 bases and J by 4 bases, and 11 bases separated the two germline ends. Germline lookup yields CDR1 LNHDA and CDR2 SQIVND (reference sequence). The length of the CDR3 is 13 residues. CDR3 sequence: CASSPQGFYGYTF. In DNA, the CDR3 is TGTGCCAGTAGTCCCCAAGGGTTCTATGGCTACACCTTC. The full variable domain, rest sourced from reference TRBV19 and TRBJ1-2, is DGGITQSPKYLFRKEGQNVTLSCEQNLNHDAMYWYRQDPGQGLRLIYYSQIVNDFQKGDIAEGYSVSREKKESFPLTVTSAQKNPTAFYLCASSPQGFYGYTFGSGTRLTVV.

The chain employs TRBV6-5 and TRBJ1-5, with D tentatively TRBD1 (5 bases). The V gene's germline CDR1 is MNHEY and CDR2 SVGAGI. Trimming cost V 0 bases and J 6 bases, with 12 bases left between them. There are 15 residues in the CDR3. The CDR3 here is CASSYSSQGGQPQHF. CDR3 sequence (DNA): TGTGCCAGCAGTTACTCGAGTCAGGGTGGTCAGCCCCAGCATTTT.

The V call is TRBV11-2, the J call TRBJ2-2; 9 nucleotides agree with TRBD2. The CDR3 has 16 amino acids. V lost 0 bases, J lost 3 bases, and 2 bases stayed unmatched. Germline V lookup: CDR1 SGHAT, CDR2 FQNNGV. As DNA, the CDR3 is TGTGCCAGCAGCTTAGATCTAGCGGGGCACACCGGGGAGCTGTTTTTT. Its translation: CASSLDLAGHTGELFF.

The V gene is TRBV5-5, the J gene TRBJ1-6; D unclear. V was cut by 0 bases and J by 7 bases, with 8 bases left in between. CDR3 size: 14 residues. Germline lookup yields CDR1 SGHKS and CDR2 YYEKEE (reference sequence). The CDR3 sequence: CASSLVVSNSPLHF. CDR3 DNA sequence: TGTGCCAGCAGCTTGGTGGTCTCCAATTCACCCCTCCACTTT.

The V call is TRBV21-1, the J call TRBJ1-2; the table calls TRBD1, which could not be checked here. TRBV21-1 is a documented pseudogene. The length of the CDR3 is 12 residues. CDR3 region: CASSGRGHGYTF. The CDR3 DNA reads as TGTGCCAGCAGCGGCAGGGGGCATGGCTACACCTTC.

This chain uses TRBV3-1 (or the pseudogene TRBV3-2) with TRBJ1-2; D gene uncertain. Trimming took 1 base from V and 4 from J, leaving 13 bases between them. The germline gives CDR1 LGHDT, CDR2 YNNKEL (reference sequence). The CDR3 length is 15 residues. Here the CDR3 DNA reads TGTGCCAGCAGCCAAGGAGGTGCCCGCCGCTATGGCTACACCTTC. Translating it yields CASSQGGARRYGYTF.

This CDR3 reads CASSQAGRSEQFF. CDR3 coding DNA: TGCGCCAGCAGCCAAGCTGGGCGAAGCGAGCAGTTCTTC. V usage is TRBV4-1 and J usage is TRBJ2-1, with D uncertain. Trimming stripped 1 base from V and 10 bases from J, with 11 bases between. CDR1 MGHRA and CDR2 YSYEKL come from the germline V gene. This CDR3 region has 13 residues.

Notes on this clone: Within the sample, other DNA sequences also encode this same CDR3. This chain uses TRBV6-5 with TRBJ1-2, with TRBD1 matching over 7 bases. The CDR3 has 13 residues. The ends lost 3 bases at V and 8 bases at J; junction bases unmatched: 6. Germline values: CDR1 MNHEY, CDR2 SVGAGI. This CDR3 reads CASSYGQVGGYTF. The CDR3 DNA follows: TGTGCCAGCAGTTATGGACAGGTGGGAGGCTACACCTTC.

V usage is TRBV6-5 and J usage is TRBJ1-1; a possible D gene is TRBD1 (5 bases). The CDR3 is made up of 13 amino acids. CDR1 and CDR2 from the germline V gene are MNHEY and SVGAGI. V gave up 2 bases and J gave up 5 bases, with 9 bases separating them. The CDR3 nucleotides read TGTGCCAGCAGTTACCTGGGGCAGACTGAAGCTTTCTTT. This gives the protein CASSYLGQTEAFF.

The chain uses TRBV7-2 and TRBJ2-7, with 7 positions matching TRBD2. Losses at the gene ends were 2 bases for V and 2 bases for J; bases not matched to a gene: 0. Germline CDR1 and CDR2: SGHTA and FQGNSA. The CDR3 is 13 amino acids. The CDR3 loop reads CASSLLAAYEQYF. In DNA, the CDR3 is TGTGCCAGCAGCTTACTAGCGGCCTACGAGCAGTACTTC. Supplemented by reference TRBV7-2 and TRBJ2-7, the full variable domain reads GAGVSQSPSNKVTEKGKDVELRCDPISGHTALYWYRQSLGQGLEFLIYFQGNSAPDKSGLPSDRFSAERTGGSVSTLTIQRTQQEDSAVYLCASSLLAAYEQYFGPGTRLTVT.

The chain joins TRBV7-3 to TRBJ2-3; perhaps TRBD2 as D (6 bases). CDR1 and CDR2 from the germline V gene are SGHTA and FQGTGA. Between the trimmed V and J ends, which lost 5 bases and 6 bases, there was a span of 12 bases. The CDR3 contains 13 residues. CDR3 sequence (DNA): TGTGCCAGCAGCCCAGGTGGGGGGGATACGCAGTATTTT. Translated, it gives CASSPGGGDTQYF.

The rearrangement links TRBV27 to TRBJ2-2, with D unresolved. The ends were cut back, 2 bases at V and 7 bases at J, with 17 bases in the middle. The germline gives CDR1 MNHEY, CDR2 SMNVEV (reference sequence). The CDR3 is 16 residues long. DNA of the CDR3: TGTGCCAGCAGTTTAGACCGGGCTCCGGGTGGCGGGGAGCTGTTTTTT. Translated, it gives CASSLDRAPGGGELFF.

The gene calls are TRBV19 and TRBJ2-5, with D perhaps matching TRBD1 (6 bases). There are 14 residues in the CDR3. V gave up 6 bases and J gave up 1 base, with 12 bases separating them. Germline values: CDR1 LNHDA, CDR2 SQIVND (reference sequence). For the CDR3, the DNA is TGTGCCAGTAGCAGGACAGTTCCCCAAGAGACCCAGTACTTC. Translated, it gives CASSRTVPQETQYF.

The gene calls are TRBV13 and TRBJ1-2; 8 positions match TRBD1. The germline gives CDR1 PRHDT, CDR2 FYEKMQ (reference sequence). There are 16 residues in the CDR3. Trimming removed 6 bases from V and 7 bases from J; junction bases left unmatched: 16. The chain's CDR3 is CASSSGGFLSLGGYTF. DNA of the CDR3: TGTGCCAGCAGTTCAGGGGGCTTCCTTTCCCTTGGTGGCTACACCTTC.